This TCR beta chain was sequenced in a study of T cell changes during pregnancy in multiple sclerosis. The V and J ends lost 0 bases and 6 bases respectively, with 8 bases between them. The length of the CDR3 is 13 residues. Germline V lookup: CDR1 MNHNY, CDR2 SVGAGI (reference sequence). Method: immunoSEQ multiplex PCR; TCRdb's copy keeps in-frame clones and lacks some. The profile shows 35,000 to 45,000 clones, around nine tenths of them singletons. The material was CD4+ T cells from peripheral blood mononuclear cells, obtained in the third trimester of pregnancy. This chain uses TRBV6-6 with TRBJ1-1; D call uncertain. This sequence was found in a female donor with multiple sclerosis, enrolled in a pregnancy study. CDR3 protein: CASSYSLRSEAFF. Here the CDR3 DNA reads TGTGCCAGCAGTTACTCGTTGAGATCTGAAGCTTTCTTT.